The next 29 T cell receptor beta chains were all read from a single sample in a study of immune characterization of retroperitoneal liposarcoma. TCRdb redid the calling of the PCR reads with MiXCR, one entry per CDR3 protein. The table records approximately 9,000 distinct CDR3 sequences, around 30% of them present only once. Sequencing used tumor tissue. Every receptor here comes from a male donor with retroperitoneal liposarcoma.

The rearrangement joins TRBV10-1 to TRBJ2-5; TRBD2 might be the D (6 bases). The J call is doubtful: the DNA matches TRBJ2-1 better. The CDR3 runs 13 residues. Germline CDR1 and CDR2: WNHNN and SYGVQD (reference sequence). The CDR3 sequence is CASSEIQAGTQFF. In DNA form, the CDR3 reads TGCGCCAGCAGTGAGATTCAGGCGGGGACCCAGTTCTTC.

The CDR3 loop reads CASRGGSVNYGYTF. CDR3 sequence (DNA): TGTGCCAGCAGGGGGGGGTCAGTTAACTATGGCTACACCTTC. The chain is built from TRBV7-2 and TRBJ1-2; D perhaps matches TRBD1 (5 bases). CDR1 SGHTA and CDR2 FQGNSA come from the germline V gene. V was trimmed by 6 bases and J by 1 base, leaving 12 bases between them. This CDR3 is 14 amino acids long. Full variable domain (missing parts from reference TRBV7-2 and TRBJ1-2): GAGVSQSPSNKVTEKGKDVELRCDPISGHTALYWYRQSLGQGLEFLIYFQGNSAPDKSGLPSDRFSAERTGGSVSTLTIQRTQQEDSAVYLCASRGGSVNYGYTFGSGTRLTVV.

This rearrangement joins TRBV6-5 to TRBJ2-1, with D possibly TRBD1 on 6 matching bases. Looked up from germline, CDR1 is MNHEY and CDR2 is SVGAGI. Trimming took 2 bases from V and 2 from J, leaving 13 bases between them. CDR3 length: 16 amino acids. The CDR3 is CASSYVQGRAYNEQFF. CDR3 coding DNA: TGTGCCAGCAGTTACGTGCAGGGGAGAGCCTACAATGAGCAGTTCTTC.

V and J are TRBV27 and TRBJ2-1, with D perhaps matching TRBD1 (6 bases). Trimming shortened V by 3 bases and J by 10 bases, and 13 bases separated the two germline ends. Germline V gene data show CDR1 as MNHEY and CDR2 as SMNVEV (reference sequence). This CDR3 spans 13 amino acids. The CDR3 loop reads CASSFRGSYEQFF. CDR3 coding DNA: TGTGCCAGCAGTTTTAGGGGGTCCTACGAGCAGTTCTTC.

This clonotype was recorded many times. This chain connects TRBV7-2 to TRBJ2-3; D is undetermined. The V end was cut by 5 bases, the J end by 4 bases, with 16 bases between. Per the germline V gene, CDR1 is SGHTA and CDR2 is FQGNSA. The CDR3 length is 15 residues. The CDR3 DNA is TGTGCCAGCAGCGCCGACTCGGGCGGAGCAGATACGCAGTATTTT. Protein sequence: CASSADSGGADTQYF.

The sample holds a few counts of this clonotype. The CDR3 coding sequence is TGTGCCAGCAGCTTATTTAGCGGGGACTACAATGAGCAGTACTTC. Translated, it gives CASSLFSGDYNEQYF. The chain has TRBV7-3 and TRBJ2-4, with 8 bases identical to TRBD2. Trimming removed 2 bases from V and 13 bases from J; junction bases left unmatched: 13. The germline CDR1 and CDR2 sequences are SGHTA and FQGTGA. This CDR3 has 15 amino acids.

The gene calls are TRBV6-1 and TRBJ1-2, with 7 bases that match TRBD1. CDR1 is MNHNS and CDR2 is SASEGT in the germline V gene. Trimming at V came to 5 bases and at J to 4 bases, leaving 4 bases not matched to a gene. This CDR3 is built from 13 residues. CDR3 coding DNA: TGTGCCAGCAGTTCGGGACAGTTCTATGGCTACACCTTC. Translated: CASSSGQFYGYTF.

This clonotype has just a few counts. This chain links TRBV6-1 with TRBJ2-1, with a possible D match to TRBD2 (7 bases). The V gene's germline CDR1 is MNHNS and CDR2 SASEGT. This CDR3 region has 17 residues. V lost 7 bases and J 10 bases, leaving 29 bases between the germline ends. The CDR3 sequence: CASTDLGGGARGYEQFF. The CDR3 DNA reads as TGTGCCAGCACCGACCTAGGGGGGGGGGCTCGAGGCTACGAGCAGTTCTTC.

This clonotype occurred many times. The CDR3 is CASSSYRESPSYEQFF. The CDR3 DNA follows: TGTGCCAGCAGCAGCTATCGGGAGAGCCCCTCCTACGAGCAGTTCTTC. This chain connects TRBV7-2 to TRBJ2-1, with D perhaps matching TRBD2 (6 bases). Germline loops: CDR1 SGHTA, CDR2 FQGNSA. V was pared by 5 bases and J by 10 bases, with 24 bases between. The CDR3 spans 16 residues.

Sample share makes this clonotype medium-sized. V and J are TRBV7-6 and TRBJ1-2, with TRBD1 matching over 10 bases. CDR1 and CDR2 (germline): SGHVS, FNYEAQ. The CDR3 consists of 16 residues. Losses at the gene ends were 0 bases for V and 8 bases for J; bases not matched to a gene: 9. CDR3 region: CASSLAPGQGIWGYTF. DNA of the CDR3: TGTGCCAGCAGCTTAGCGCCGGGACAGGGGATATGGGGCTACACCTTC.

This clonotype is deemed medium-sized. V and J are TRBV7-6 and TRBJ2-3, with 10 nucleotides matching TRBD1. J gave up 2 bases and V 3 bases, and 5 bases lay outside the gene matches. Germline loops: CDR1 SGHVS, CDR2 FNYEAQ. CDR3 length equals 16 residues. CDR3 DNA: TGTGCCAGCAGCTTCGGAGACAGGGGGCCCACAGATACGCAGTATTTT. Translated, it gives CASSFGDRGPTDTQYF. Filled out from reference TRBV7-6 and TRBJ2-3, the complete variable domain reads GAGVSQSPRYKVTKRGQDVALRCDPISGHVSLYWYRQALGQGPEFLTYFNYEAQQDKSGLPNDRFSAERPEGSISTLTIQRTEQRDSAMYRCASSFGDRGPTDTQYFGPGTRLTVL.

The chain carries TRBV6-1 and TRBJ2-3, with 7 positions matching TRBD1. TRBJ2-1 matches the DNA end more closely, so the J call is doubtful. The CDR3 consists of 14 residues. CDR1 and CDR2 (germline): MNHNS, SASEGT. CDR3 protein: CASKYRGDTYEQFF. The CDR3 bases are TGTGCCAGCAAATACAGGGGAGACACCTACGAGCAGTTCTTC.

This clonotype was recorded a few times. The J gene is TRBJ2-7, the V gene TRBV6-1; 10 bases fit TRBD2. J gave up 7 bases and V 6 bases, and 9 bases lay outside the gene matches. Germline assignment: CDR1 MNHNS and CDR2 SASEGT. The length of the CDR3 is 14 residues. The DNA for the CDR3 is TGTGCCAGCAGCCCCCGGCTAGCGGGAGATGAGCAGTACTTC. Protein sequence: CASSPRLAGDEQYF.

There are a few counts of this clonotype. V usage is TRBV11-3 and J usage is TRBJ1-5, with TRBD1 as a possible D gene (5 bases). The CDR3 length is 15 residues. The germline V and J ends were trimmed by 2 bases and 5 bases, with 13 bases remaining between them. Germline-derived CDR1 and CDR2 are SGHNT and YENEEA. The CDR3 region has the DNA TGTGCCAGCAGCTTATCCGGGGGGTATGATCAGCCCCAGCATTTT. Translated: CASSLSGGYDQPQHF.

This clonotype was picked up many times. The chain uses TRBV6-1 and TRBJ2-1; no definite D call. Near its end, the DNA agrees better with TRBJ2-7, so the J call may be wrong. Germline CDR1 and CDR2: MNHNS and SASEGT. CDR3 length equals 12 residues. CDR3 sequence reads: CASRHGSYEQYF. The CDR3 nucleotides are TGTGCCAGCCGCCATGGTTCCTACGAGCAGTACTTC.

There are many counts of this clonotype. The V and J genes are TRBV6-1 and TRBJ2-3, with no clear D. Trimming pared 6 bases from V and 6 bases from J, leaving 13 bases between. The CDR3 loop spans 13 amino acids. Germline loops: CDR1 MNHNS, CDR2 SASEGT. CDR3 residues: CASRAVSFDTQYF. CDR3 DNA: TGTGCCAGCAGGGCGGTTAGTTTTGATACGCAGTATTTT.

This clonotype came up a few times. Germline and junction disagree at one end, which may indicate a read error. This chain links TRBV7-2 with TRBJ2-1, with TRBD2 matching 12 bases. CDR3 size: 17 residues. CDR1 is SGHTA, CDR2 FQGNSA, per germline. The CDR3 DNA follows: TGTGTCAGCAGCTTATATCCTAGCGGGAGGGCCGCCAACGAGCAGTTCTTC. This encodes CVSSLYPSGRAANEQFF.

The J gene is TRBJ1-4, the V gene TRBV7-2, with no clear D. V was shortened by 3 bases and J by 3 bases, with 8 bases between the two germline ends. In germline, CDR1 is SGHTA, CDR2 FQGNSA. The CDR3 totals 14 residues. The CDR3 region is CASSFSGPNEKLFF. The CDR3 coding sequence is TGTGCCAGCAGCTTTTCCGGCCCTAATGAAAAACTGTTTTTT.

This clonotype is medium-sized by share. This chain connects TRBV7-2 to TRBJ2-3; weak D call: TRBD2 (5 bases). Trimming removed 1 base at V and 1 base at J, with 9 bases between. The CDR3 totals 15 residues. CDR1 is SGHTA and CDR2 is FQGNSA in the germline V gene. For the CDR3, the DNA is TGTGCCAGCAGCTTAGACGGGATGGGCACAGATACGCAGTATTTT. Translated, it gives CASSLDGMGTDTQYF.

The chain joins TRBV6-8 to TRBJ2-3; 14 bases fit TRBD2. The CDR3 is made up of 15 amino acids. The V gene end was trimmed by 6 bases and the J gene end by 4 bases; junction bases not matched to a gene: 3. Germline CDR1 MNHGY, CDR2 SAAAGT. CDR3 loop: CASRGLAGGSDTQYF. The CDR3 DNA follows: TGTGCCAGCAGAGGACTAGCGGGAGGATCAGATACGCAGTATTTT.

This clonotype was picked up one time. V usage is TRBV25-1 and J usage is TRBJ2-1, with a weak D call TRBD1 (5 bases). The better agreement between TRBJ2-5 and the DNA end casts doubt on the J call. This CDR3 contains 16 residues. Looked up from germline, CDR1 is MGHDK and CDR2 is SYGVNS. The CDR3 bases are TGTGCCAGCAGTGAAGAGTTGGGCAGGGTTCAAGAGACCCAGTACTTC. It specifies CASSEELGRVQETQYF.

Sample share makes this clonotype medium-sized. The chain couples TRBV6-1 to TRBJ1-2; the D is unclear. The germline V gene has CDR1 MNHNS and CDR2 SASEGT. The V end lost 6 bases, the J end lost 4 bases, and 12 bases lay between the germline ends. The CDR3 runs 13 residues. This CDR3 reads CASSTRLGYGYTF. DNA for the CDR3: TGTGCCAGCAGCACCCGCCTAGGCTATGGCTACACCTTC.

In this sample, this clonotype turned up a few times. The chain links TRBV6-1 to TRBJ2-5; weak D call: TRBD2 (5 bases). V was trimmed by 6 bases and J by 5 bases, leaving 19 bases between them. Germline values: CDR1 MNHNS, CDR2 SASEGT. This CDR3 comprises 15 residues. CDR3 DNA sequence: TGTGCCAGCAGCCCCCGGGATCCGGTGGGGGAGACCCAGTACTTC. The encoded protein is CASSPRDPVGETQYF.

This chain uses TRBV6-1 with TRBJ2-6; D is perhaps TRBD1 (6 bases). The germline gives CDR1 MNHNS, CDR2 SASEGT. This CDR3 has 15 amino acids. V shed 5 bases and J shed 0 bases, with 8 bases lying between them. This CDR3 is CASSKGHSGANVLTF. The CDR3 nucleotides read TGTGCCAGCAGTAAGGGACACTCTGGGGCCAACGTCCTGACTTTC.

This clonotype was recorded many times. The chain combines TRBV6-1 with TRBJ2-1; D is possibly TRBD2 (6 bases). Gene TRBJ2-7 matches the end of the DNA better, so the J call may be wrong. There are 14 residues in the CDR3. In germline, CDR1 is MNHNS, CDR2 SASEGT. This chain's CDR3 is CASWRGRTNYEQYF. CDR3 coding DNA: TGTGCCAGTTGGAGGGGAAGGACTAATTACGAGCAGTACTTC.

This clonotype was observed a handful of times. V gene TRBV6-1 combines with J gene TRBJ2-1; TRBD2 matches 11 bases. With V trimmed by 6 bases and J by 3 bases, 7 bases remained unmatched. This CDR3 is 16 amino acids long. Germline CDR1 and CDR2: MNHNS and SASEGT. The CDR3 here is CASRDLAGGLYNEQFF. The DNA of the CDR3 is TGTGCCAGCAGAGATCTAGCGGGAGGCCTCTACAATGAGCAGTTCTTC.

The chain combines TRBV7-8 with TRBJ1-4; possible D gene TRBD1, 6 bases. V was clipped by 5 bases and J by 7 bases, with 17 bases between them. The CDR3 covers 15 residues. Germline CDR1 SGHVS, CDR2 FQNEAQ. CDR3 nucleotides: TGTGCCAGCAGCCTTCCGGGACCCAGGGGTGAAAAACTGTTTTTT. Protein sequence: CASSLPGPRGEKLFF.

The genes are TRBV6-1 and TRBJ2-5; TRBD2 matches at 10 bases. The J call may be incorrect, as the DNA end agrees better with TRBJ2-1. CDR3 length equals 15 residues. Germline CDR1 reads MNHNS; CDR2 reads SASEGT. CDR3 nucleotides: TGTGCCAGCAGTGTAGAAGCGGGGGGGCCCGAGACCCAGTTCTTC. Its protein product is CASSVEAGGPETQFF.

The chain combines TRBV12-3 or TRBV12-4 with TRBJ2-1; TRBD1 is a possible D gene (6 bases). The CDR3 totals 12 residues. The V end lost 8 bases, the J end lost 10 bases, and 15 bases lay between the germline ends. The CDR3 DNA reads TGTGCCAGCGGCTATACAGGGCTCGAGCAGTTCTTC. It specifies CASGYTGLEQFF.